The next 17 T cell receptor beta chains were all read from a single sample in a study of siplizumab effects on memory and regulatory T cells. TCRdb's copy holds only in-frame clones and misses some; the assay was immunoSEQ multiplex PCR. Counted here are about 91,000 clones, 95% to 97% occurring once; the ten biggest clones make up approximately 0.031%. Sequenced input: naive CD4+ T cells sorted from blood. The receptors come from a human donor in good health.

The V call is TRBV7-2, the J call TRBJ2-5; D perhaps matches TRBD2 (5 bases). CDR3 length: 14 residues. Trimming took off 3 bases at V and 3 bases at J, with 11 bases between the two ends. Germline V lookup: CDR1 SGHTA, CDR2 FQGNSA. CDR3 nucleotide sequence: TGTGCCAGCAGCTTCAGCGGAGGTAAAGAGACCCAGTACTTC. Translated, it gives CASSFSGGKETQYF.

V gene TRBV6-5 combines with J gene TRBJ2-1; tentative D call: TRBD2 (6 bases). The CDR3 consists of 13 residues. Per the germline V gene, CDR1 is MNHEY and CDR2 is SVGAGI. V was trimmed by 7 bases and J by 3 bases, leaving 10 bases between them. The CDR3 sequence is CASKGLRYNEQFF. The CDR3 nucleotides are TGTGCCAGCAAGGGACTCCGCTACAATGAGCAGTTCTTC.

The chain combines TRBV10-3 with TRBJ1-2, with D perhaps TRBD1 (5 bases). Trimming stripped 6 bases from V and 3 bases from J, with 8 bases between. Germline V CDR1 and CDR2: ENHRY, SYGVKD. The CDR3 consists of 12 residues. DNA of the CDR3: TGTGCCATCAGGGGGGATCACTATGGCTACACCTTC. Protein sequence: CAIRGDHYGYTF.

The V and J genes are TRBV13 and TRBJ2-3; possible D gene TRBD1, 7 bases. Germline V gene sequence: CDR1 PRHDT, CDR2 FYEKMQ (reference sequence). The CDR3 contains 14 residues. Trimming stripped 6 bases from V and 3 bases from J, with 13 bases between. The CDR3 spells CASRSGGRTDTQYF. The CDR3 bases are TGTGCCAGCAGATCAGGGGGGCGAACAGATACGCAGTATTTT.

The rearrangement uses TRBV5-1 and TRBJ2-5; D remains unclear. With 0 bases removed from V and 7 bases from J, the gap between germline ends came to 16 bases. Germline CDR1 SGHRS, CDR2 YFSETQ. There are 15 residues in the CDR3. CDR3 in amino acids: CASSLAEEGLGTQYF. The CDR3 coding sequence is TGCGCCAGCAGCTTGGCCGAGGAAGGTCTGGGGACCCAGTACTTC.

The genes are TRBV11-2 and TRBJ1-1; TRBD1 matches at 12 bases. V shed 4 bases, J shed 4 bases, and the junction held 13 bases outside the gene matches. Germline CDR1 SGHAT, CDR2 FQNNGV. CDR3 length equals 18 residues. For the CDR3, the DNA is TGTGCCAGCAGCTCTACGAGGGGGACAGGGGGCCAGGGCACTGAAGCTTTCTTT. It translates to CASSSTRGTGGQGTEAFF.

This chain connects TRBV29-1 to TRBJ1-2; a possible D gene is TRBD1 (6 bases). This CDR3 comprises 13 residues. The germline V gene encodes CDR1 SQVTM and CDR2 ANQGSEA. Trimming stripped 7 bases from V and 4 bases from J, with 16 bases between. The CDR3 nucleotides are TGCAGCGCTGACAGGCTGACTAGCTATGGCTACACCTTC. It yields the protein CSADRLTSYGYTF. The full variable domain, completed using reference TRBV29-1 and TRBJ1-2, is SAVISQKPSRDICQRGTSLTIQCQVDSQVTMMFWYRQQPGQSLTLIATANQGSEATYESGFVIDKFPISRPNLTFSTLTVSNMSPEDSSIYLCSADRLTSYGYTFGSGTRLTVV.

This clone appeared a single time. This chain uses TRBV19 with TRBJ2-5, with TRBD2 matching over 10 bases. The trim removed 4 bases at V and 5 bases at J, leaving 7 bases unmatched. CDR3 length: 15 amino acids. The V gene's germline CDR1 is LNHDA and CDR2 SQIVND (reference sequence). The chain's CDR3 is CASSSGLAARETQYF. The CDR3 coding sequence is TGTGCCAGTAGTAGTGGACTAGCGGCGCGGGAGACCCAGTACTTC.

The CDR3 nucleotides are TGTGCCAGCAGCCCCTCCTGGACAATCCATCAGCCCCAGCATTTT. It translates to CASSPSWTIHQPQHF. This chain links TRBV7-2 with TRBJ1-5, with D maybe TRBD1 (5 bases). V was shortened by 5 bases and J by 5 bases, with 16 bases between the two germline ends. Germline V lookup: CDR1 SGHTA, CDR2 FQGNSA. There are 15 residues in the CDR3.

V usage is TRBV9 and J usage is TRBJ1-6; 8 bases line up with TRBD1. Germline loops: CDR1 SGDLS, CDR2 YYNGEE. J gave up 0 bases and V 2 bases, and 7 bases lay outside the gene matches. The CDR3 consists of 18 residues. For the CDR3, the DNA is TGTGCCAGCAGCGTGGACAGGGACCCACGCTCCTATAATTCACCCCTCCACTTT. Amino acids: CASSVDRDPRSYNSPLHF. The complete variable domain, with remaining parts taken from reference TRBV9 and TRBJ1-6, reads DSGVTQTPKHLITATGQRVTLRCSPRSGDLSVYWYQQSLDQGLQFLIQYYNGEERAKGNILERFSAQQFPDLHSELNLSSLELGDSALYFCASSVDRDPRSYNSPLHFGNGTRLTVT.

V usage is TRBV19 and J usage is TRBJ1-5; the D gene is possibly TRBD1 (6 bases). The CDR3 extends over 14 amino acids. Germline V gene sequence: CDR1 LNHDA, CDR2 SQIVND (reference sequence). V gave up 6 bases and J gave up 3 bases, with 12 bases separating them. CDR3 region: CASRPGQNNQPQHF. The DNA for the CDR3 is TGTGCCAGTAGGCCAGGACAGAACAATCAGCCCCAGCATTTT.

This chain links TRBV11-2 with TRBJ1-1; D gene uncertain. CDR3 size: 13 residues. Trimming stripped 3 bases from V and 1 base from J, with 6 bases between. In germline, CDR1 is SGHAT, CDR2 FQNNGV. The CDR3 sequence is CASSLGRNTEAFF. The CDR3 region has the DNA TGTGCCAGCAGCTTGGGGAGGAACACTGAAGCTTTCTTT.

J is TRBJ2-5 and V is TRBV18; D is unclear. Germline CDR1 reads KGHSH; CDR2 reads LQKENI. Trimming cost V 3 bases and J 4 bases, with 6 bases left between them. The CDR3 has 12 residues. This CDR3 is CASSPQRETQYF. CDR3 sequence (DNA): TGTGCCAGCTCACCGCAAAGAGAGACCCAGTACTTC.

V usage is TRBV19 and J usage is TRBJ2-7, with a tentative D call TRBD1 (5 bases). Deletions cut 5 bases from V and 1 base from J, with 9 bases between. CDR1 is LNHDA, CDR2 SQIVND, per germline (reference sequence). The CDR3 is 13 residues long. CDR3 nucleotide sequence: TGTGCCAGTAGTCTTCGGACATCCTACGAGCAGTACTTC. Translation: CASSLRTSYEQYF.

The chain employs TRBV19 and TRBJ1-1; possibly TRBD1 for D (6 bases). Germline CDR1 and CDR2: LNHDA and SQIVND (reference sequence). V was cut by 11 bases and J by 2 bases, with 15 bases left in between. This CDR3 comprises 13 residues. CDR3 sequence (DNA): TGTGCCTCTTGTGGGGGGCCCAACACTGAAGCTTTCTTT. This encodes CASCGGPNTEAFF.

This clone was seen just once. V and J are TRBV19 and TRBJ2-2; D is possibly TRBD1 (5 bases). The germline CDR1 and CDR2 sequences are LNHDA and SQIVND (reference sequence). The CDR3 length is 17 residues. The ends were cut back, 5 bases at V and 6 bases at J, with 22 bases in the middle. As DNA, the CDR3 is TGTGCCAGTAGTCGGTGGTTACAGGCAGCAAGCCCCGGGGAGCTGTTTTTT. Protein product: CASSRWLQAASPGELFF.

This sequence joins TRBV19 and TRBJ1-1, with 9 bases identical to TRBD1. This CDR3 is built from 14 residues. Per the germline V gene, CDR1 is LNHDA and CDR2 is SQIVND (reference sequence). V dropped 3 bases and J dropped 3; count of bases not matched to a gene: 2. The CDR3 region is CASSMDRGYTEAFF. CDR3 sequence (DNA): TGTGCCAGTAGTATGGACAGGGGCTACACTGAAGCTTTCTTT.